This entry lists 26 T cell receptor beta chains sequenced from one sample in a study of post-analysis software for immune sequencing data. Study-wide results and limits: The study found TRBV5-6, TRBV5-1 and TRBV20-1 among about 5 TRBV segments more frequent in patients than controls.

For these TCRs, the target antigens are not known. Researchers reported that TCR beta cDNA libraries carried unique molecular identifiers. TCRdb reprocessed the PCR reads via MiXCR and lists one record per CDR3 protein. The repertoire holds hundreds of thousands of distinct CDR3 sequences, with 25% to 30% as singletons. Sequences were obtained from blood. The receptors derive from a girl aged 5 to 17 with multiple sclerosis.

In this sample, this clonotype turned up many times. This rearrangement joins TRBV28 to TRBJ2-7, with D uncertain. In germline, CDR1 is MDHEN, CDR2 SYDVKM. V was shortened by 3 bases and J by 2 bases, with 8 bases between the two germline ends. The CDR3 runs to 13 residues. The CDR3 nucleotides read TGTGCCAGCAGTTTCGGCAGCACCTACGAGCAGTACTTC. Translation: CASSFGSTYEQYF.

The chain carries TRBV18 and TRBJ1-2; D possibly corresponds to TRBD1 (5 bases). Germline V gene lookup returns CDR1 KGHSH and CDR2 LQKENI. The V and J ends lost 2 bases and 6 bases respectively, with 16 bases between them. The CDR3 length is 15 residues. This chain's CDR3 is CASSPVSGAGHGYTF. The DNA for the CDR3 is TGTGCCAGCTCACCAGTGAGTGGGGCAGGGCATGGCTACACCTTC.

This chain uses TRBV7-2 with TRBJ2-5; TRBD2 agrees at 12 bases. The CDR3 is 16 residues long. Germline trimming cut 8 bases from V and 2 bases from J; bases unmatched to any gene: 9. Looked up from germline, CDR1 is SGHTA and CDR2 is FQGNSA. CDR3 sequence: CASGPGTSGRQETQYF. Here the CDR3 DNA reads TGTGCCAGCGGACCCGGGACTAGCGGGCGTCAAGAGACCCAGTACTTC.

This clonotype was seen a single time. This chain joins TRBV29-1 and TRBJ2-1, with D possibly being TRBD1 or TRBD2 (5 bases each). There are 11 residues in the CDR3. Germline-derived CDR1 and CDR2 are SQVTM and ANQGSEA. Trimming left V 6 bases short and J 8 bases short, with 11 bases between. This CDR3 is CSVWGLHEQFF. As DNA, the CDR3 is TGCAGCGTCTGGGGGTTACATGAGCAGTTCTTC.

CDR3 nucleotide sequence: TGTGCCAGCACCCTCCTCGGTTCAGTAGGTGGGCAGTACTTC. Its protein product is CASTLLGSVGGQYF. The chain carries TRBV6-6 and TRBJ2-5; D gene ambiguous. The germline V gene encodes CDR1 MNHNY and CDR2 SVGAGI (reference sequence). V was shortened by 7 bases and J by 11 bases, with 23 bases between the two germline ends. The CDR3 is 14 amino acids.

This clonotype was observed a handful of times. The CDR3 here is CASSQFYGTDFYNEQFF. For the CDR3, the DNA is TGCGCCAGCAGCCAATTCTACGGGACAGACTTCTACAATGAGCAGTTCTTC. The chain employs TRBV4-1 and TRBJ2-1; TRBD1 matches 7 bases. Germline V gene data show CDR1 as MGHRA and CDR2 as YSYEKL. CDR3 length: 17 amino acids. Losses at the gene ends were 2 bases for V and 3 bases for J; bases not matched to a gene: 10.

Here the CDR3 reads CSVVGNTGELFF. In DNA, the CDR3 is TGCAGCGTTGTCGGAAACACCGGGGAGCTGTTTTTT. The J gene is TRBJ2-2, the V gene TRBV29-1; D unresolved. Germline CDR1 SQVTM, CDR2 ANQGSEA. The CDR3 extends over 12 amino acids. Trimming cost V 4 bases and J 2 bases, with 5 bases left between them.

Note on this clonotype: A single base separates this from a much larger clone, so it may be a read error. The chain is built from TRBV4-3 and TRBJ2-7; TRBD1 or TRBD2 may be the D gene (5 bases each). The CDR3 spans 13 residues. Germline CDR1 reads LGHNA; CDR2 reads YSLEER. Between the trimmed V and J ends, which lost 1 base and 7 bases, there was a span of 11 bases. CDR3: CASSQVGDHEQYF. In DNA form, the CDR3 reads TGCGCCAGCAGCCAAGTAGGGGACCATGAGCAGTACTTC.

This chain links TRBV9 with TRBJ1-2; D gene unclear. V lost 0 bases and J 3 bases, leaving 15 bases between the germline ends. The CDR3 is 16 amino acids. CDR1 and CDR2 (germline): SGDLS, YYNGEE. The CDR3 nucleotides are TGTGCCAGCAGCGTAGATTTGGGGAGGGCTGACTATGGCTACACCTTC. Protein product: CASSVDLGRADYGYTF. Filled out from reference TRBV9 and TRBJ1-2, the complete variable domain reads DSGVTQTPKHLITATGQRVTLRCSPRSGDLSVYWYQQSLDQGLQFLIQYYNGEERAKGNILERFSAQQFPDLHSELNLSSLELGDSALYFCASSVDLGRADYGYTFGSGTRLTVV.

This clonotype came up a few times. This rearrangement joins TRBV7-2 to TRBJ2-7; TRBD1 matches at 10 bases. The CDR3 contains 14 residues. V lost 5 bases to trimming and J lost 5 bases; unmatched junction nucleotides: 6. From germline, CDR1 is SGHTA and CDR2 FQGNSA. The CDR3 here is CASSLRTGGDEQYF. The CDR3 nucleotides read TGTGCCAGCAGCCTGAGGACAGGGGGGGACGAGCAGTACTTC.

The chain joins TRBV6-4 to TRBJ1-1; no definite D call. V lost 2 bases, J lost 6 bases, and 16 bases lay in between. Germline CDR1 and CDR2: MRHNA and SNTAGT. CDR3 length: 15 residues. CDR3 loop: CASSDNPRGKAEAFF. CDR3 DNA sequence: TGTGCCAGCAGTGACAATCCTCGAGGGAAGGCTGAAGCTTTCTTT.

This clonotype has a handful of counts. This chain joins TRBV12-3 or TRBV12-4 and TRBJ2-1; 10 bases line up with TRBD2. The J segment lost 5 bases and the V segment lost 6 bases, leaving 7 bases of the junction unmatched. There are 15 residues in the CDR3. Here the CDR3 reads CASSKREGGNNEQFF. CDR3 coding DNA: TGTGCCAGCAGCAAGCGGGAGGGCGGGAACAATGAGCAGTTCTTC.

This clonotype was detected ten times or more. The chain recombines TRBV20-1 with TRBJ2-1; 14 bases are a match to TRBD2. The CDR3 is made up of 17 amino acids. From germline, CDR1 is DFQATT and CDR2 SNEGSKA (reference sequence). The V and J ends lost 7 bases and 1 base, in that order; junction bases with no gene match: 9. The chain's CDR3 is CSGARTSGGPSYNEQFF. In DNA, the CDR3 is TGCAGTGGCGCCCGGACTAGCGGGGGGCCGTCCTACAATGAGCAGTTCTTC.

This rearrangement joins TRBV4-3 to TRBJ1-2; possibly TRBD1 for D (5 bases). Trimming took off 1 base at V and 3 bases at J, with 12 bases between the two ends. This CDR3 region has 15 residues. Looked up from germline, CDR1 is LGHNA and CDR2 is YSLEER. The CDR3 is CASSQGEGDHYGYTF. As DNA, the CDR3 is TGCGCCAGCAGCCAAGGAGAAGGGGACCACTATGGCTACACCTTC.

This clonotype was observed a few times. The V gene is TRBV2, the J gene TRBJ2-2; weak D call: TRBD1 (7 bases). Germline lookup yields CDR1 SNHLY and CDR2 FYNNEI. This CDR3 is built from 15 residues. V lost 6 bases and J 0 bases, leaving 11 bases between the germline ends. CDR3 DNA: TGTGCCAGCAGGGAGGGACAGCCGAACACCGGGGAGCTGTTTTTT. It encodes CASREGQPNTGELFF.

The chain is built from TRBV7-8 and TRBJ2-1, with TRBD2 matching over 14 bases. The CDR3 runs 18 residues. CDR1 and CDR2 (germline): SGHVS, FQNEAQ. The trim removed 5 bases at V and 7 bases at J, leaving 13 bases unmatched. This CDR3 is CASSPPLRLAGGKNEQFF. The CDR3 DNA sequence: TGTGCCAGCAGCCCCCCCCTCCGACTAGCGGGGGGGAAGAATGAGCAGTTCTTC.

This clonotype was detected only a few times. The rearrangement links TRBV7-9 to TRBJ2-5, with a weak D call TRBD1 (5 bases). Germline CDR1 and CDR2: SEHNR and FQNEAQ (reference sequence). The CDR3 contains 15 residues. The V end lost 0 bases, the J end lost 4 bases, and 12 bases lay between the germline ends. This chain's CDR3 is CASSLAFRETETQYF. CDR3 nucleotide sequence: TGTGCCAGCAGCTTAGCTTTCAGGGAAACAGAGACCCAGTACTTC.

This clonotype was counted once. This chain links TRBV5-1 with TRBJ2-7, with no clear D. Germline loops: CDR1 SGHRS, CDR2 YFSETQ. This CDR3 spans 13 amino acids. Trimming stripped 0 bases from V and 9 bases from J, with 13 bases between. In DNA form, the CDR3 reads TGCGCCAGCAGCTTGGCCACTGAAAGCGTGCAGTACTTC. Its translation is CASSLATESVQYF.

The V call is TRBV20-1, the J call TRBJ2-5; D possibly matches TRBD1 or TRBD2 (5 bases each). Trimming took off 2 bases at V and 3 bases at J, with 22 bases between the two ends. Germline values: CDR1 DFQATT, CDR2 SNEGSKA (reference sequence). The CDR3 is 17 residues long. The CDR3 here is CSARPTQSGTWEETQYF. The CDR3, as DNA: TGCAGTGCTAGACCCACGCAATCAGGGACCTGGGAAGAGACCCAGTACTTC.

CDR3 DNA: TGTGCCAGCGATGACCCTGGGGGCCCCTACGAGCAGTACTTC. Amino acids: CASDDPGGPYEQYF. This chain links TRBV6-2 or TRBV6-3 with TRBJ2-7; D possibly corresponds to TRBD1 (6 bases). The CDR3 loop spans 14 amino acids. Germline-derived CDR1 and CDR2 are MNHEY and SVGEGT. V lost 8 bases to trimming and J lost 2 bases, with 16 bases between them.

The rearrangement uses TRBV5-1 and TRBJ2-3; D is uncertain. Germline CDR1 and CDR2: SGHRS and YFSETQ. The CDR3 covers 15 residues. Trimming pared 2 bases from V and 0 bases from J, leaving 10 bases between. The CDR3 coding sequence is TGCGCCAGCAGCTTAGCTGGAGAAAGCACAGATACGCAGTATTTT. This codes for CASSLAGESTDTQYF.

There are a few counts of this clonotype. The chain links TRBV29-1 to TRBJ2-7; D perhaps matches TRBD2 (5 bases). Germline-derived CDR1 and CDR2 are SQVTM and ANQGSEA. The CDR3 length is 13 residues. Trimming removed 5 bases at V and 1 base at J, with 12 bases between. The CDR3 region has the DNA TGCAGCGTTCGGACTCTGCTTTCCTACGAGCAGTACTTC. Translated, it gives CSVRTLLSYEQYF.

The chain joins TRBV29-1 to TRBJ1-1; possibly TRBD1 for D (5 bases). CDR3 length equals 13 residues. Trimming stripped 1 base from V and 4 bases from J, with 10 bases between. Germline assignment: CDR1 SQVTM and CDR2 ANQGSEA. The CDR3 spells CSVEVGRGTEAFF. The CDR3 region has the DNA TGCAGCGTTGAAGTGGGGAGGGGCACTGAAGCTTTCTTT.

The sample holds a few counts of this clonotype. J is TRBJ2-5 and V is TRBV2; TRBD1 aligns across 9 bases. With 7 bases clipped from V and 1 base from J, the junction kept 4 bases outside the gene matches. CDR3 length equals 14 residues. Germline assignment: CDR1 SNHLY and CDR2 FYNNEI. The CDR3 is CASTSTGGQETQYF. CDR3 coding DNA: TGTGCCAGCACTTCGACAGGGGGCCAAGAGACCCAGTACTTC.

CDR3: CSVGAGNTDTQYF. The CDR3 coding sequence is TGCAGCGTTGGTGCTGGGAACACAGATACGCAGTATTTT. The V call is TRBV29-1, the J call TRBJ2-3; D is uncertain. V lost 4 bases to trimming and J lost 2 bases, with 10 bases between them. CDR3 length: 13 amino acids. Germline-derived CDR1 and CDR2 are SQVTM and ANQGSEA.

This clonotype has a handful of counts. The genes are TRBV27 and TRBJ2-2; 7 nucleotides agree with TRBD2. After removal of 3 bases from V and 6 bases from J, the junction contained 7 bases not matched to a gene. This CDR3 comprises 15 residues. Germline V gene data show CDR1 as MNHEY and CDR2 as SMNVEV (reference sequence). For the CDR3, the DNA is TGTGCCAGCAGTTTGGGGAGGGTCATCGCCGGGGAGCTGTTTTTT. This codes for CASSLGRVIAGELFF.